This T cell receptor beta chain comes out of a study of cytomegalovirus exposure and HLA in healthy donors. The PCR ran on 60 Vbeta and 13 Jbeta primers. Assay: immunoSEQ multiplex PCR; the TCRdb copy retains only in-frame clones and omits some. Here the sample spans under 110,000 clones, around 82% being singletons. Points from the study as a whole: In a later analysis, 16,951 TCR beta sequences were associated with HLA alleles at 0.05 false discovery rate. Earlier findings revealed that most TCR beta V segments proved productive either about 87% or about 30% of the time. Accurate prediction of HLA-A and HLA-B alleles (for most subjects) was reportedly achieved from TCR beta sequences.

Donors were ostensibly healthy at sampling, although undocumented immune exposures were probable. Regarding this clone: Its antigen is not identified.

The length of the CDR3 is 14 residues. Germline V lookup: CDR1 SGHKS, CDR2 YYEKEE (reference sequence). Deletions cut 4 bases from V and 6 bases from J, with 13 bases between. The chain employs TRBV5-5 and TRBJ2-2; a weak D match, TRBD2 (6 bases). The specimen was PBMCs. The origin of this receptor is a man over 45 in good health and CMV-seronegative. The CDR3 here is CASSGGTGPGELFF. The CDR3 DNA reads as TGTGCCAGCAGCGGAGGGACTGGCCCCGGGGAGCTGTTTTTT.